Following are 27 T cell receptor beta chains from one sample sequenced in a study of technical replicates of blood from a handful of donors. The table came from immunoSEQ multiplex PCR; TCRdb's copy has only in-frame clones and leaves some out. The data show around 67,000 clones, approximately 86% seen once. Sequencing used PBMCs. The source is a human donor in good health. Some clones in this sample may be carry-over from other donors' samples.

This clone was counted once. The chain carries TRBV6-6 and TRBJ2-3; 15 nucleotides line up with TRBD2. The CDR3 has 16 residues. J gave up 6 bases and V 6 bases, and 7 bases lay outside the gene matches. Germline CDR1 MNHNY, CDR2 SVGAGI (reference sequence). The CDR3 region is CASRSGTSGGSDTQYF. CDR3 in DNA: TGTGCCAGCAGATCCGGGACTAGCGGGGGGTCCGATACGCAGTATTTT.

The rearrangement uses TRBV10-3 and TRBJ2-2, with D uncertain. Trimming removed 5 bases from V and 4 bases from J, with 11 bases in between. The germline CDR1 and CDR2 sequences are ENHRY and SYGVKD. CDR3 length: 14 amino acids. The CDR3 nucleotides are TGTGCCATCAGTTGGGCCGAGCCCACCGGGGAGCTGTTTTTT. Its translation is CAISWAEPTGELFF.

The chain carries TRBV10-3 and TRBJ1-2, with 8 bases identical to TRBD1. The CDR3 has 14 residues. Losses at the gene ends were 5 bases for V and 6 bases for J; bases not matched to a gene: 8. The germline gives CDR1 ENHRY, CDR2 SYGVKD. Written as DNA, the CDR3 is TGTGCCATCAGTACAGGGGGAAGTTCCAATGGCTACACCTTC. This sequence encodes CAISTGGSSNGYTF.

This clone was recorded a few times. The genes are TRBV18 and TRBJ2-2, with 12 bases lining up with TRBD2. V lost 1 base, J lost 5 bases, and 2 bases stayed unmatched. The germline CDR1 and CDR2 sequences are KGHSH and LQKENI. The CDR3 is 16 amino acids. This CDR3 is CASSPLGLAGTGELFF. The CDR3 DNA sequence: TGTGCCAGCTCACCACTCGGACTAGCGGGGACCGGGGAGCTGTTTTTT.

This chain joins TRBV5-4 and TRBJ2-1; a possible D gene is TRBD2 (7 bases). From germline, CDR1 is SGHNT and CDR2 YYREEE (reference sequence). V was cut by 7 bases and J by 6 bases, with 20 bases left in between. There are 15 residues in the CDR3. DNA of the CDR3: TGTGCCAGCTGGAAGGGGGGACTATCGAGCAATGAGCAGTTCTTC. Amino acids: CASWKGGLSSNEQFF.

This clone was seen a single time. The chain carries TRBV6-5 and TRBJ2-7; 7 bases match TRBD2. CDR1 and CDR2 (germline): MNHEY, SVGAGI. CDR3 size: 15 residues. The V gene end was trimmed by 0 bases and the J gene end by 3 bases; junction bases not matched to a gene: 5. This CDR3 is CASSYSRGRGYEQYF. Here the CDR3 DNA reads TGTGCCAGCAGTTACTCACGCGGGAGAGGCTACGAGCAGTACTTC.

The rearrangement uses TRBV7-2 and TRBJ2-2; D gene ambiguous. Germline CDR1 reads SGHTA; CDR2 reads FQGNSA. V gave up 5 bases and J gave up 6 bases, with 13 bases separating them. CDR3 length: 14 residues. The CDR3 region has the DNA TGTGCCAGCAGCCCGGTTTTTAGTGCCGGGGAGCTGTTTTTT. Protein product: CASSPVFSAGELFF. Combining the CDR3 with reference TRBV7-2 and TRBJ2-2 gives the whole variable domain GAGVSQSPSNKVTEKGKDVELRCDPISGHTALYWYRQSLGQGLEFLIYFQGNSAPDKSGLPSDRFSAERTGGSVSTLTIQRTQQEDSAVYLCASSPVFSAGELFFGEGSRLTVL.

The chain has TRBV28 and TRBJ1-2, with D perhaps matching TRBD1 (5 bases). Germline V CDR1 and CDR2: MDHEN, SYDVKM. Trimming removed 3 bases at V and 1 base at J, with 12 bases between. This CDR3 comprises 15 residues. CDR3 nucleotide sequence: TGTGCCAGCAGTTTTCGAGACAGTTATAACTATGGCTACACCTTC. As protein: CASSFRDSYNYGYTF.

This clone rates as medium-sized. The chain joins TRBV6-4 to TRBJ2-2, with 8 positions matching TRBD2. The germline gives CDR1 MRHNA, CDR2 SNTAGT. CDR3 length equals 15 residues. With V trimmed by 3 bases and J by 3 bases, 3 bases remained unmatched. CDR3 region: CASSEVAGHTGELFF. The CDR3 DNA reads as TGTGCCAGCAGTGAGGTAGCGGGACACACCGGGGAGCTGTTTTTT.

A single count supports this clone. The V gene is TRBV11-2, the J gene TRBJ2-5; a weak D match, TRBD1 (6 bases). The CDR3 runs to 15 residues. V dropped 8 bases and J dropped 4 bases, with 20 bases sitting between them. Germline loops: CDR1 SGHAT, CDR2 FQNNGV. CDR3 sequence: CASLGGAGWGETQYF. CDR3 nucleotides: TGTGCCAGCTTAGGGGGAGCAGGGTGGGGAGAGACCCAGTACTTC. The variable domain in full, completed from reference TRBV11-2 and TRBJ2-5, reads EAGVAQSPRYKIIEKRQSVAFWCNPISGHATLYWYQQILGQGPKLLIQFQNNGVVDDSQLPKDRFSAERLKGVDSTLKIQPAKLEDSAVYLCASLGGAGWGETQYFGPGTRLLVL.

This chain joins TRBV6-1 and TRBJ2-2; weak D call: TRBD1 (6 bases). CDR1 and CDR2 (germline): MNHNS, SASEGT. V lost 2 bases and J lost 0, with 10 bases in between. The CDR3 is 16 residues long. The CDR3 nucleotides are TGTGCCAGCAGTGAATGGGGGCGCCCGAACACCGGGGAGCTGTTTTTT. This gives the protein CASSEWGRPNTGELFF.

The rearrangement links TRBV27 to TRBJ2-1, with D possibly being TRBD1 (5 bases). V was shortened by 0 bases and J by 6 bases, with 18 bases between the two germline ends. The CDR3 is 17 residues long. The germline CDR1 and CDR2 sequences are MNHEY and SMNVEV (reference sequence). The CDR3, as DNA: TGTGCCAGCAGTTTATCCCCTTACAGGACGCATTCCAATGAGCAGTTCTTC. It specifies CASSLSPYRTHSNEQFF.

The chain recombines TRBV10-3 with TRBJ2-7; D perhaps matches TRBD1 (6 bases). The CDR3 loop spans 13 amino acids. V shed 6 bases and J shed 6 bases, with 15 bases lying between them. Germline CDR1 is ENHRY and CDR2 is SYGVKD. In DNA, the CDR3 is TGTGCCATCAGGGATAATGACAGGATCGAGCAGTACTTC. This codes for CAIRDNDRIEQYF.

The CDR3 DNA is TGTGCCAGCAGCGGGACAGGTCCTACCTACGAGCAGTACTTC. It specifies CASSGTGPTYEQYF. The chain joins TRBV9 to TRBJ2-7, with TRBD1 matching 7 bases. The CDR3 runs 14 residues. V dropped 3 bases and J dropped 2; count of bases not matched to a gene: 5. Germline V gives CDR1 SGDLS, CDR2 YYNGEE.

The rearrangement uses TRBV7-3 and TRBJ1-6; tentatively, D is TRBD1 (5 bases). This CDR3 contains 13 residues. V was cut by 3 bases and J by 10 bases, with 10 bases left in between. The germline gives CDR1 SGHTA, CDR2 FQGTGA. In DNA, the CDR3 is TGTGCCAGCAGCTTTTCCAGGGAATCACCCCTCCACTTT. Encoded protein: CASSFSRESPLHF.

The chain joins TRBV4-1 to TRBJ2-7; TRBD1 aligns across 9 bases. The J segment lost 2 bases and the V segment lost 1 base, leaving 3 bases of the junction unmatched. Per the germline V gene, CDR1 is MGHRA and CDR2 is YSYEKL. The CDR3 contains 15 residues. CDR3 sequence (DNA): TGCGCCAGCAGCCAAGGAGGGACAGGGACCTACGAGCAGTACTTC. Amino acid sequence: CASSQGGTGTYEQYF.

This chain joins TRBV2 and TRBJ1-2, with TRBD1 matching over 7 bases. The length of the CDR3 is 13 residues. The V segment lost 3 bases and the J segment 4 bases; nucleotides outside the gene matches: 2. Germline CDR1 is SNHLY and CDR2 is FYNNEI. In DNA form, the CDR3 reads TGTGCCAGCAGTGACCAGGGGGTCTATGGCTACACCTTC. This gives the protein CASSDQGVYGYTF.

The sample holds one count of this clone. CDR3 residues: CASSLADSRGEQFF. The CDR3 DNA follows: TGTGCCAGCAGTCTAGCGGACAGCCGGGGGGAGCAGTTCTTC. This chain uses TRBV7-9 with TRBJ2-1; TRBD2 might be the D (7 bases). Trimming removed 6 bases from V and 10 bases from J, with 19 bases in between. Germline V lookup: CDR1 SEHNR, CDR2 FQNEAQ (reference sequence). The CDR3 length is 14 residues. The full variable domain, rest sourced from reference TRBV7-9 and TRBJ2-1, is DTGVSQNPRHKITKRGQNVTFRCDPISEHNRLYWYRQTLGQGPEFLTYFQNEAQLEKSRLLSDRFSAERPKGSFSTLEIQRTEQGDSAMYLCASSLADSRGEQFFGPGTRLTVL.

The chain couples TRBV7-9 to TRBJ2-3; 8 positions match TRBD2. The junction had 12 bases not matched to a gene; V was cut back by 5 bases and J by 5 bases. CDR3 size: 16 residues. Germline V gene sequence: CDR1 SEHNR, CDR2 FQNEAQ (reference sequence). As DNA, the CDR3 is TGTGCCAGCAGCCCCCGTGGGGCGGGGGGCGAAGATACGCAGTATTTT. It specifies CASSPRGAGGEDTQYF. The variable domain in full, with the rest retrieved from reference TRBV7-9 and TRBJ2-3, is DTGVSQNPRHKITKRGQNVTFRCDPISEHNRLYWYRQTLGQGPEFLTYFQNEAQLEKSRLLSDRFSAERPKGSFSTLEIQRTEQGDSAMYLCASSPRGAGGEDTQYFGPGTRLTVL.

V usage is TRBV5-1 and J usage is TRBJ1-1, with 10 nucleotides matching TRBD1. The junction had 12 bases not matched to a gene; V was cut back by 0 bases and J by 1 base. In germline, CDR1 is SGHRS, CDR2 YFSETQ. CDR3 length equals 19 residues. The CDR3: CASSLAGQGLSAANTEAFF. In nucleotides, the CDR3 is TGCGCCAGCAGCTTGGCGGGACAGGGGTTATCGGCAGCGAACACTGAAGCTTTCTTT. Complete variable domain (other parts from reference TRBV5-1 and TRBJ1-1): KAGVTQTPRYLIKTRGQQVTLSCSPISGHRSVSWYQQTPGQGLQFLFEYFSETQRNKGNFPGRFSGRQFSNSRSEMNVSTLELGDSALYLCASSLAGQGLSAANTEAFFGQGTRLTVV.

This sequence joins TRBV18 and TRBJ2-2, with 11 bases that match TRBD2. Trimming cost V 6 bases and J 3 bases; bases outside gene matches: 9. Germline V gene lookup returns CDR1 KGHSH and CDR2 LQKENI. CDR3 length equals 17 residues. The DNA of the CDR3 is TGTGCCAGCTCGCCGGGACTAGCGGAGGGGCACACCGGGGAGCTGTTTTTT. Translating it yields CASSPGLAEGHTGELFF.

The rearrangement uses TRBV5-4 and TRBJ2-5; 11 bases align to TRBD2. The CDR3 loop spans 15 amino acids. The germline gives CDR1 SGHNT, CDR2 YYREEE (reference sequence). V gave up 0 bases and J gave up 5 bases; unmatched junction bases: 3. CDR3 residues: CASSLVAGGLETQYF. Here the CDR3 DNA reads TGTGCCAGCAGCTTGGTAGCGGGGGGGCTGGAGACCCAGTACTTC.

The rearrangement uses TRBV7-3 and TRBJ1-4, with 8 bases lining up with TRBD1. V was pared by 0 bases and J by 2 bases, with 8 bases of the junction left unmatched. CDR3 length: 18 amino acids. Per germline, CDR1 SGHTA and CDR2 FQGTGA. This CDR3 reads CASSLTPGQVVTNEKLFF. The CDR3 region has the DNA TGTGCCAGCAGCTTAACACCGGGACAGGTAGTGACTAATGAAAAACTGTTTTTT.

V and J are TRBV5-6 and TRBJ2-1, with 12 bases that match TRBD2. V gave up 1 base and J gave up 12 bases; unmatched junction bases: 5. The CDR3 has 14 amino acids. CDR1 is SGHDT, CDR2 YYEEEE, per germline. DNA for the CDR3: TGTGCCAGCAGCTTGACGGGGACTAGCGGGTTGCAGTTCTTC. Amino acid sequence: CASSLTGTSGLQFF.

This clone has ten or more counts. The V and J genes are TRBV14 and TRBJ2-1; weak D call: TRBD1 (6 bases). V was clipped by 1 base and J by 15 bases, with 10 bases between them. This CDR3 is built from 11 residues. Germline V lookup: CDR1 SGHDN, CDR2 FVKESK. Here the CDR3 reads CASSQGTEPFF. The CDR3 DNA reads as TGTGCCAGCAGCCAAGGGACAGAACCGTTCTTC.

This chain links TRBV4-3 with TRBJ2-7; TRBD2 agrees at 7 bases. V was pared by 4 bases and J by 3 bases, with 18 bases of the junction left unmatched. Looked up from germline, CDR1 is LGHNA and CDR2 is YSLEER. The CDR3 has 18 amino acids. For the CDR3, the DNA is TGCGCCAGCAGCCCACCGCCCCCTCTACTAGCGCCGTGCTACGAGCAGTACTTC. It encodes CASSPPPPLLAPCYEQYF.

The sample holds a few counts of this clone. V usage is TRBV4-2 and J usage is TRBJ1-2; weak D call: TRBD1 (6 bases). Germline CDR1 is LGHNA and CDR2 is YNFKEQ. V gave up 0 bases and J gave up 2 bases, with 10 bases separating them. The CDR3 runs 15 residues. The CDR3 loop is CASSQDPGANYGYTF. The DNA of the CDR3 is TGTGCCAGCAGCCAAGATCCAGGGGCGAACTATGGCTACACCTTC.